This is a list of T cell receptor beta chains from one sample in a study of T cells after yellow fever vaccination. MiXCR, applied by TCRdb to the 5' RACE reads, yields one record per CDR3 protein. The sample consists of approximately 90,000 distinct CDR3 sequences, roughly 14% of them appearing once. This specimen consisted of CD8+ T cells not binding an NS4B(214-222) dextramer, sorted from PBMCs, obtained 20 to 25 days after the first yellow fever vaccination. Receptors were obtained from a man aged 18 to 29 who received the YFV17D yellow fever vaccine. Each CDR3 is given with its conserved first and last residue.

v_gene	j_gene	CDR3aa
TRBV4-2	TRBJ2-7	CASSQERAGDFYEQYF
TRBV4-1	TRBJ2-7	CASSQDAGAAYEQYF
TRBV5-8	TRBJ2-7	CASSFGSRANEQYF
TRBV4-1	TRBJ2-1	CASSQLSAEQFF
TRBV29-1	TRBJ2-5	CSVGGTGQKGETQYF
TRBV20-1	TRBJ2-7	CSGRQRGDNLYEQYF
TRBV12-3/TRBV12-4	TRBJ2-3	CASNAGDLPTQYF
TRBV7-9	TRBJ2-3	CASSFPGQEDTQYF
TRBV27	TRBJ1-2	CASSNRGNYGYTF
TRBV10-3	TRBJ1-2	CAISESSLDSTHNYGYTF
TRBV6-2/TRBV6-3	TRBJ2-5	CASSYVHLRVQETQYF
TRBV27	TRBJ1-1	CASKEGNTEAFF
TRBV6-2/TRBV6-3	TRBJ2-7	CASSTTGGRSYEQYF
TRBV4-1	TRBJ2-1	CASSQRYNEQFF
TRBV7-9	TRBJ2-5	CASSFLTSAQETQYF
TRBV7-3	TRBJ2-3	CASSLTHGDTQYF
TRBV7-9	TRBJ2-2	CASSPGTEVNTGELFF
TRBV4-3	TRBJ2-6	CASSQESASGANVLTF
TRBV4-3	TRBJ2-2	CASRSGTANTGELFF
TRBV28	TRBJ2-2	CASSFRGPSTGELFF
TRBV6-1	TRBJ2-1	CAIGRGPYNEQFF
TRBV7-9	TRBJ1-1	CASSGGVNLLNTEAFF
TRBV29-1	TRBJ2-4	CSVQGGTLAKNIQYF
TRBV4-3	TRBJ2-5	CASSQVRGETQYF
TRBV7-6	TRBJ2-1	CASSPWSPNGEQFF
TRBV28	TRBJ2-5	CASSADRWEETQYF
TRBV20-1	TRBJ2-5	CSARDGIAGGPQTQYF
TRBV6-2/TRBV6-3	TRBJ2-3	CASSFPGTGSTDTQYF
TRBV5-6	TRBJ2-3	CASSSASGGPTDTQYF
TRBV4-1	TRBJ1-1	CASSQGWGGNTEAFF
TRBV24-1	TRBJ2-3	CATSDTSTDTQYF
TRBV4-1	TRBJ1-6	CASRRGQANNSPLHF
TRBV20-1	TRBJ2-1	CSAPRRASGVNEQFF
TRBV7-9	TRBJ2-1	CARSRGTGGQFF
TRBV6-5	TRBJ2-1	CASSYIGGKNNEQFF
TRBV7-6	TRBJ2-7	CASSLGAGAMEQYF
TRBV5-5	TRBJ2-5	CASSPPEVRTQYF
TRBV20-1	TRBJ2-3	CSAHRDTQYF
TRBV9	TRBJ1-1	CASSVKGGVYNTEAFF
TRBV27	TRBJ1-6	CASSLTGTPYNSPLHF
TRBV4-1	TRBJ1-2	CASSQDSWGTYTF
TRBV7-2	TRBJ2-1	CASSGLGTSGNEQFF
TRBV6-4	TRBJ2-1	CASSELWTGVLHEQFF
TRBV4-1	TRBJ2-7	CASSQDRGSGYEQYF
TRBV5-1	TRBJ2-1	CASSRGHEQFF
TRBV29-1	TRBJ2-3	CSVETWDRGLLAQDTQYF
TRBV2	TRBJ2-1	CASSGGLAGDNEQFF
TRBV6-5	TRBJ2-7	CASSYRLFLEQYF
TRBV7-2	TRBJ2-1	CASGSHYNEQFF
TRBV7-9	TRBJ1-1	CASFDTEAFF
TRBV7-6	TRBJ2-5	CASSLGRGGNQETQYF
TRBV12-3/TRBV12-4	TRBJ1-5	CASSHGQEGNQPQHF
TRBV27	TRBJ1-5	CASSPGTGLNQPQHF
TRBV11-2	TRBJ2-2	CASSPNPRTGENTGELFF
TRBV4-3	TRBJ2-3	CASSQDPRRLALGADTQYF